The 15 T cell receptor beta chains below come from one sample, sequenced in a study of blood T cells in healthy people across ages. The use of a sample-barcoded 5' primer and a J-beta primer mix characterized a second PCR of 7 to 11 cycles. TCRdb reanalysed the 5' RACE reads using MiXCR and keeps one entry per CDR3 protein. The sample includes over 1,200,000 distinct CDR3 sequences, 59% of them seen just once. Sequencing was performed on blood. The receptor source for this set is a man aged 18 to 30 in good health.

This rearrangement joins TRBV5-1 to TRBJ2-5; 7 bases fit TRBD1. CDR3 size: 15 residues. CDR1 and CDR2 from the germline V gene are SGHRS and YFSETQ. The junction had 6 bases not matched to a gene; V was cut back by 0 bases and J by 4 bases. CDR3 sequence reads: CASSLVTGAGETQYF. The CDR3 DNA sequence: TGCGCCAGCAGCTTGGTCACAGGGGCGGGAGAGACCCAGTACTTC.

This clonotype appeared a few times. The chain joins TRBV4-1 to TRBJ2-2, with unresolved D. V was cut by 5 bases and J by 6 bases, with 16 bases left in between. Germline CDR1 reads MGHRA; CDR2 reads YSYEKL. The CDR3 extends over 15 amino acids. The CDR3: CASSERPQGSGELFF. CDR3 DNA sequence: TGCGCCAGCAGCGAAAGGCCTCAAGGGTCCGGGGAGCTGTTTTTT.

A remark on this clonotype: The junction differs from germline at one of its ends, possibly a read error. This chain connects TRBV15 to TRBJ1-2, with D unresolved. The germline gives CDR1 LNHNV, CDR2 YYDKDF (reference sequence). The CDR3 covers 18 residues. CDR3 nucleotides: TGTGCCACCAGCAGAGAACTGGGCCCCAGTCCGAGAGACTATGGCCACACCTTC. Translating gives CATSRELGPSPRDYGHTF.

The J gene is TRBJ2-4, the V gene TRBV4-3; TRBD2 matches 9 bases. V shed 0 bases and J 6 bases; nucleotides not matched to a gene: 12. The germline gives CDR1 LGHNA, CDR2 YSLEER. The CDR3 runs to 18 residues. The CDR3 here is CASSQDYTVRGGLNIQYF. Written as DNA, the CDR3 is TGCGCCAGCAGCCAAGATTACACCGTGCGGGGGGGCCTAAACATTCAGTACTTC.

The V call is TRBV29-1, the J call TRBJ1-1, with D possibly TRBD1 on 6 matching bases. The V end was cut by 7 bases, the J end by 5 bases, with 20 bases between. The CDR3 has 14 residues. Germline V CDR1 and CDR2: SQVTM, ANQGSEA. CDR3 protein: CSALPTGSRTEAFF. The CDR3 DNA sequence: TGCAGCGCTCTACCAACAGGGAGTAGAACTGAAGCTTTCTTT.

The chain links TRBV4-3 to TRBJ2-3; D is possibly TRBD2 (7 bases). The CDR3 length is 15 residues. CDR1 and CDR2 from the germline V gene are LGHNA and YSLEER. The V end lost 2 bases, the J end lost 5 bases, and 14 bases lay between the germline ends. In DNA form, the CDR3 reads TGCGCCAGCAGCCAAAGGCGGGGGCAGGGAGATACGCAGTATTTT. Translating gives CASSQRRGQGDTQYF.

Turning to this clonotype: An end of the junction differs from the germline gene, which may be a read error. This rearrangement joins TRBV5-6 to TRBJ2-1, with TRBD2 matching 8 bases. The germline CDR1 and CDR2 sequences are SGHDT and YYEEEE. The CDR3 is made up of 15 amino acids. CDR3 nucleotide sequence: TGTGCCAGCGGGTCGAGCGCGGGAGGCTACAAGGAGCAGTTCTTC. Amino acid sequence: CASGSSAGGYKEQFF.

The chain carries TRBV4-1 and TRBJ1-1, with a weak D call TRBD1 (6 bases). This CDR3 has 16 residues. Germline V gene sequence: CDR1 MGHRA, CDR2 YSYEKL. Deletions cut 0 bases from V and 2 bases from J, with 13 bases between. DNA for the CDR3: TGCGCCAGCAGCCAAGATCAGGGGACATTCAACACTGAAGCTTTCTTT. The encoded protein is CASSQDQGTFNTEAFF.

This chain uses TRBV27 with TRBJ1-1; D unclear. The germline CDR1 and CDR2 sequences are MNHEY and SMNVEV (reference sequence). This CDR3 is built from 17 residues. The V gene lost 4 bases and the J gene lost 0 bases, with 18 bases spanning the gap. This CDR3 is CASSSRIGTPLNTEAFF. DNA for the CDR3: TGTGCCAGCAGTTCCCGAATTGGAACTCCGCTGAACACTGAAGCTTTCTTT.

The V gene is TRBV4-1, the J gene TRBJ1-2; the D is unclear. CDR1 MGHRA and CDR2 YSYEKL come from the germline V gene. V dropped 6 bases and J dropped 4 bases, with 15 bases sitting between them. The CDR3 has 14 residues. CDR3 DNA: TGCGCCAGCAGTTCGTCGGGCGAGGGCTATGGCTACACCTTC. It specifies CASSSSGEGYGYTF.

The chain is built from TRBV20-1 and TRBJ2-2; TRBD2 aligns across 10 bases. Per the germline V gene, CDR1 is DFQATT and CDR2 is SNEGSKA (reference sequence). The CDR3 totals 16 residues. Trimming took 4 bases from V and 5 from J; bases not matched to a gene: 10. As DNA, the CDR3 is TGCAGTGCTACCCGCAGCGGGAGGGTTGGAACCGGGGAGCTGTTTTTT. Translated, it gives CSATRSGRVGTGELFF.

This clonotype was found a few times. The chain employs TRBV11-2 and TRBJ2-1; D is possibly TRBD2 (6 bases). V gave up 6 bases and J gave up 0 bases, with 12 bases separating them. Germline lookup yields CDR1 SGHAT and CDR2 FQNNGV. This CDR3 is 15 amino acids long. CDR3 coding DNA: TGTGCCAGCAGTCATAGCGGAACCTCCTACAATGAGCAGTTCTTC. Translating gives CASSHSGTSYNEQFF. The variable domain in full, completed from reference TRBV11-2 and TRBJ2-1, reads EAGVAQSPRYKIIEKRQSVAFWCNPISGHATLYWYQQILGQGPKLLIQFQNNGVVDDSQLPKDRFSAERLKGVDSTLKIQPAKLEDSAVYLCASSHSGTSYNEQFFGPGTRLTVL.

The V call is TRBV2, the J call TRBJ2-1; no clear D gene. Trimming removed 0 bases at V and 0 bases at J, with 12 bases between. This CDR3 comprises 17 residues. CDR1 and CDR2 (germline): SNHLY, FYNNEI. The CDR3 loop reads CASSEALLLSSYNEQFF. In nucleotides, the CDR3 is TGTGCCAGCAGTGAAGCGCTTCTGTTGAGCTCCTACAATGAGCAGTTCTTC.

This CDR3 reads CASSLEGRTETQYF. In DNA form, the CDR3 reads TGTGCCAGCAGCTTGGAAGGGAGGACGGAGACCCAGTACTTC. The chain carries TRBV13 and TRBJ2-5, with a weak D call TRBD2 (6 bases). CDR3 length: 14 amino acids. Trimming took off 3 bases at V and 5 bases at J, with 13 bases between the two ends. Germline lookup yields CDR1 PRHDT and CDR2 FYEKMQ (reference sequence).

V usage is TRBV20-1 and J usage is TRBJ1-4, with D perhaps TRBD1 (5 bases). Trimming left V 2 bases short and J 4 bases short, with 14 bases between. The CDR3 consists of 15 residues. The germline gives CDR1 DFQATT, CDR2 SNEGSKA (reference sequence). For the CDR3, the DNA is TGCAGTGCTAGATCCCCCCGGGACGATAATGAAAAACTGTTTTTT. Encoded protein: CSARSPRDDNEKLFF.